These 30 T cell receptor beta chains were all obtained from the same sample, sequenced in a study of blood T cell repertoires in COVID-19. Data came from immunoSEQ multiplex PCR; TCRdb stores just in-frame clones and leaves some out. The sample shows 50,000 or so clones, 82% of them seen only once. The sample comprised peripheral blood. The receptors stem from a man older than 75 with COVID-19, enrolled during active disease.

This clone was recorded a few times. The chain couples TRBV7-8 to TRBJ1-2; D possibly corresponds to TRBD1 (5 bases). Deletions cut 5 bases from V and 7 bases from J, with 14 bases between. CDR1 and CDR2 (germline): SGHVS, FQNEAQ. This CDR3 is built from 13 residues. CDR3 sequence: CASSRGGWSGYTF. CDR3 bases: TGTGCCAGCAGCCGGGGGGGTTGGTCTGGCTACACCTTC.

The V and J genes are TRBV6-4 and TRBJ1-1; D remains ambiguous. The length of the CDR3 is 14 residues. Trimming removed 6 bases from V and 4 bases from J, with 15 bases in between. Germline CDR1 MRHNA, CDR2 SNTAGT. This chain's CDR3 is CASRTTLSATEAFF. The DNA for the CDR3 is TGTGCCAGCAGGACGACTCTTTCGGCCACTGAAGCTTTCTTT.

CDR3 region: CASTRQGDTDTQYF. CDR3 DNA sequence: TGCGCCAGCACCCGACAGGGCGACACAGATACGCAGTATTTT. V usage is TRBV5-1 and J usage is TRBJ2-3; 7 bases are shared with TRBD1. This CDR3 region has 14 residues. The V and J ends lost 6 bases and 2 bases, in that order; junction bases with no gene match: 6. CDR1 SGHRS and CDR2 YFSETQ come from the germline V gene.

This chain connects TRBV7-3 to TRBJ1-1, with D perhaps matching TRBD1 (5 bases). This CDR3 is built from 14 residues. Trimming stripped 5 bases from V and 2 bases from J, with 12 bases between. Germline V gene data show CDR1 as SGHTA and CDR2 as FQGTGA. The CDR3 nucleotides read TGTGCCAGCAGCCCGACAGTGGGTAACACTGAAGCTTTCTTT. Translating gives CASSPTVGNTEAFF.

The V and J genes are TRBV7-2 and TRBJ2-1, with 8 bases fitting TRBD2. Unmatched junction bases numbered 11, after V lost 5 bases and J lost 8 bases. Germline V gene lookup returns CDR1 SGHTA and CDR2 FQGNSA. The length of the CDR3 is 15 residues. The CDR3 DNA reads TGTGCCAGCAGCCCGGGGGGGTCCGGGAGCCATGAGCAGTTCTTC. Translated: CASSPGGSGSHEQFF.

The CDR3 bases are TGTGCCAGCAGCTTAGTTAGACTAGCGGGAGGTATGGATGAGCAGTTCTTC. It codes for CASSLVRLAGGMDEQFF. The chain employs TRBV7-8 and TRBJ2-1, with 13 bases lining up with TRBD2. This CDR3 is built from 17 residues. Germline CDR1 is SGHVS and CDR2 is FQNEAQ. The junction had 8 bases not matched to a gene; V was cut back by 1 base and J by 8 bases. The full variable domain, rest sourced from reference TRBV7-8 and TRBJ2-1, is GAGVSQSPRYKVAKRGQDVALRCDPISGHVSLFWYQQALGQGPEFLTYFQNEAQLDKSGLPSDRFFAERPEGSVSTLKIQRTQQEDSAVYLCASSLVRLAGGMDEQFFGPGTRLTVL.

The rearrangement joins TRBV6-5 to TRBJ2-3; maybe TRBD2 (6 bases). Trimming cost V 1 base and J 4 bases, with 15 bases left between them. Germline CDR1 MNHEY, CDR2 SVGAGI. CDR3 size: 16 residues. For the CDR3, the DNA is TGTGCCAGCAGTTACTATGGTCTAGCGAGCGCAGATACGCAGTATTTT. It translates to CASSYYGLASADTQYF.

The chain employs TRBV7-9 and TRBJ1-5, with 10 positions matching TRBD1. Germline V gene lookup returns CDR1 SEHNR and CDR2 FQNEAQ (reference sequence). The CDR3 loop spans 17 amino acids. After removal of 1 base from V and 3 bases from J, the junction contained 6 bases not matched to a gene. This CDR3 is CASSLGGTGVYNQPQHF. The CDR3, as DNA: TGTGCCAGCAGCTTAGGGGGGACAGGGGTATACAATCAGCCCCAGCATTTT.

The CDR3 here is CAISLPGGLHEQFF. CDR3 DNA: TGTGCCATCAGCCTCCCCGGGGGGCTCCACGAGCAGTTCTTC. The V and J genes are TRBV10-3 and TRBJ2-1, with TRBD2 as a possible D gene (7 bases). Germline V gene lookup returns CDR1 ENHRY and CDR2 SYGVKD. V lost 6 bases to trimming and J lost 10 bases, with 19 bases between them. The CDR3 has 14 amino acids.

The CDR3, as DNA: TGTGCCAGCAGACGGACAGGGTCTGGTGAGCAGTTCTTC. Protein product: CASRRTGSGEQFF. The chain uses TRBV2 and TRBJ2-1; 8 nucleotides line up with TRBD1. This CDR3 region has 13 residues. J gave up 9 bases and V 6 bases, and 7 bases lay outside the gene matches. Germline V gives CDR1 SNHLY, CDR2 FYNNEI.

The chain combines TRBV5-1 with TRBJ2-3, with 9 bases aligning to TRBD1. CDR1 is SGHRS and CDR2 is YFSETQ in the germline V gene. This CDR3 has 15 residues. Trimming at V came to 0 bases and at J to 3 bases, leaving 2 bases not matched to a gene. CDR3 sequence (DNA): TGCGCCAGCAGCTTGGGACAGGGGGGTACAGATACGCAGTATTTT. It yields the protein CASSLGQGGTDTQYF. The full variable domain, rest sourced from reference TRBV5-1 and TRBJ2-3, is KAGVTQTPRYLIKTRGQQVTLSCSPISGHRSVSWYQQTPGQGLQFLFEYFSETQRNKGNFPGRFSGRQFSNSRSEMNVSTLELGDSALYLCASSLGQGGTDTQYFGPGTRLTVL.

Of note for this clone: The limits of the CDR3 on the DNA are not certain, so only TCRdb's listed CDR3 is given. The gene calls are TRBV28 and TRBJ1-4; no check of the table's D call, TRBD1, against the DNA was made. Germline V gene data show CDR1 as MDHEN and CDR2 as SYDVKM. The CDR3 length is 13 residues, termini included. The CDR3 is CASSFGGGAVLFF.

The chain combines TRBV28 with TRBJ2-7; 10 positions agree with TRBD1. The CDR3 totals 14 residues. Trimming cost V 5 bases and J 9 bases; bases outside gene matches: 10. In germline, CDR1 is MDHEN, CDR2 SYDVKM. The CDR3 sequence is CASSRQGASVGQYV. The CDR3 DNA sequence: TGTGCCAGCAGTCGACAGGGGGCGAGTGTGGGGCAGTACGTC.

The CDR3 nucleotides read TGTGCTAGTGGTTTGACGACAGGGGGTAGGGCCGGGGAGCTGTTTTTT. This sequence encodes CASGLTTGGRAGELFF. The chain joins TRBV12-5 to TRBJ2-2, with TRBD1 matching over 9 bases. CDR1 and CDR2 from the germline V gene are LGHNT and FRNRAP. CDR3 length: 16 amino acids. V trimming: 2 bases; J trimming: 6 bases; junction bases outside the gene matches: 7. The full variable domain, completed using reference TRBV12-5 and TRBJ2-2, is DARVTQTPRHKVTEMGQEVTMRCQPILGHNTVFWYRQTMMQGLELLAYFRNRAPLDDSGMPKDRFSAEMPDATLATLKIQPSEPRDSAVYFCASGLTTGGRAGELFFGEGSRLTVL.

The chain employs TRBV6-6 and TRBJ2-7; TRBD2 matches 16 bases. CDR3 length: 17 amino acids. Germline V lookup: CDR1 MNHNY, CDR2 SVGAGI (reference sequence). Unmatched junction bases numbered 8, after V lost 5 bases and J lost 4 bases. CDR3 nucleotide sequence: TGTGCCAGCAGTCCCGGGACTAGCGGGGGGGCCTATTACGAGCAGTACTTC. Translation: CASSPGTSGGAYYEQYF.

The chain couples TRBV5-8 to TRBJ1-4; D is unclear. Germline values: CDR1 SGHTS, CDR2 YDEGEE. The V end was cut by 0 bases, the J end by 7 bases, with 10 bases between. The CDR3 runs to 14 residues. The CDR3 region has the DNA TGTGCCAGCAGCTTGGGAGGGTACGGTGAAAAACTGTTTTTT. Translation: CASSLGGYGEKLFF. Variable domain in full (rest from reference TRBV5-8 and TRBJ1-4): EAGVTQSPTHLIKTRGQQATLRCSPISGHTSVYWYQQALGLGLQFLLWYDEGEERNRGNFPPRFSGRQFPNYSSELNVNALELEDSALYLCASSLGGYGEKLFFGSGTQLSVL.

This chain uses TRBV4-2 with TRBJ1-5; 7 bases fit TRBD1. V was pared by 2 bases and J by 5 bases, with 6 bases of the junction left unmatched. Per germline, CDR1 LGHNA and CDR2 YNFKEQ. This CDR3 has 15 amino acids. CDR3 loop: CASSQPGTEYQPQHF. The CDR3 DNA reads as TGTGCCAGCAGCCAACCAGGGACAGAGTATCAGCCCCAGCATTTT.

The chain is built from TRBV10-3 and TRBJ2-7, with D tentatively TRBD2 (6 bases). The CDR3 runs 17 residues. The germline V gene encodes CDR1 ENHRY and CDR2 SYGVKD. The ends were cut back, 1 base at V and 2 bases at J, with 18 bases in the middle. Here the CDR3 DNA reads TGTGCCATCAGTGAGTTTATCCCAGGGAGGATACCCTACGAGCAGTACGTC. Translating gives CAISEFIPGRIPYEQYV.

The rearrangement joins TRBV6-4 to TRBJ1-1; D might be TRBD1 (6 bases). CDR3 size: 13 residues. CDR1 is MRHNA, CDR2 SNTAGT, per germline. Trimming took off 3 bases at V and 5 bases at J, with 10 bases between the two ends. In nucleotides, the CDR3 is TGTGCCAGCAGTGAACAGGGAAGTACTGAAGCTTTCTTT. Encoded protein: CASSEQGSTEAFF.

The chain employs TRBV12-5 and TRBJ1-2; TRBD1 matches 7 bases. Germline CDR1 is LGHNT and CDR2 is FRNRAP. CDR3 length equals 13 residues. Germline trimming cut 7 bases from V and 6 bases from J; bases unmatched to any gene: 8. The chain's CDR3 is CASAINQGDGYTF. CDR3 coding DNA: TGTGCTAGTGCCATTAACCAGGGGGATGGCTACACCTTC.

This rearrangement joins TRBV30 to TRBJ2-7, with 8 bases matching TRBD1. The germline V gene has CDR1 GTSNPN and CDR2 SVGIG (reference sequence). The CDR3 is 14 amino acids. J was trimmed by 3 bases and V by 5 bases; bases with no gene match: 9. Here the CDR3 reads CAWAVTGGYYEQYF. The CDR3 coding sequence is TGTGCCTGGGCCGTTACAGGGGGTTACTACGAGCAGTACTTC.

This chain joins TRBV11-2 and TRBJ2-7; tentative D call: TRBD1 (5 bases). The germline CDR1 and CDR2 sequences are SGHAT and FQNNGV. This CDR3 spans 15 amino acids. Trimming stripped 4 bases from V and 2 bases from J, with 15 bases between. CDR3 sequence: CASSSTWPGPYEQYV. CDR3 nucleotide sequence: TGTGCCAGCAGCTCCACCTGGCCAGGGCCCTACGAGCAGTACGTC.

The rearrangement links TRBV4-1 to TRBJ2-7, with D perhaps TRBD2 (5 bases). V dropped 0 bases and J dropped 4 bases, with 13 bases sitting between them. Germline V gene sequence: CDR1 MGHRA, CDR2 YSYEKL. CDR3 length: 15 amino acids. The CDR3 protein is CASSQERGRAYEQYV. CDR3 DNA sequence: TGCGCCAGCAGCCAAGAGCGAGGGCGGGCTTACGAGCAGTACGTC.

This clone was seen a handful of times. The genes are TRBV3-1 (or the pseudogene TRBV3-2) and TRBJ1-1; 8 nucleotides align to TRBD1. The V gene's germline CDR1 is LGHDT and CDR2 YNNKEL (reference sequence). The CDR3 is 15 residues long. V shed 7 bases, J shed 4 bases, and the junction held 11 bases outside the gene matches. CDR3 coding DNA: TGTGCCAGCAAATTCGGACAGGGTTTCGGCACTGAAGCTTTCTTT. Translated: CASKFGQGFGTEAFF.

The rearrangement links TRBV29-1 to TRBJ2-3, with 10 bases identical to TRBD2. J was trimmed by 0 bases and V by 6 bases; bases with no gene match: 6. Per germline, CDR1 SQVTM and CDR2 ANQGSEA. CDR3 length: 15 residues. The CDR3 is CSVLLAGSSTDTQYF. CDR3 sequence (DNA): TGCAGCGTACTACTAGCGGGGAGTAGCACAGATACGCAGTATTTT.

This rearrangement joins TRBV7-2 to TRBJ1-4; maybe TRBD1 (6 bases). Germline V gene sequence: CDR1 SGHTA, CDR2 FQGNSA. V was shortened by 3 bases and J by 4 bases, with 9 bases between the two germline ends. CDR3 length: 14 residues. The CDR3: CASSLGHFNEKLFF. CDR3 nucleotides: TGTGCCAGCAGCTTGGGACACTTTAATGAAAAACTGTTTTTT.

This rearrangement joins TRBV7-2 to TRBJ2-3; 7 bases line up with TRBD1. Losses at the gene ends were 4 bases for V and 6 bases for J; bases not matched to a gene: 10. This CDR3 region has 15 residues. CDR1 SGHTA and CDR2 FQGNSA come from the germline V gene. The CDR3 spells CASSSWGQGEDTQYF. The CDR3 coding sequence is TGTGCCAGCAGCTCCTGGGGGCAGGGGGAGGATACGCAGTATTTT.

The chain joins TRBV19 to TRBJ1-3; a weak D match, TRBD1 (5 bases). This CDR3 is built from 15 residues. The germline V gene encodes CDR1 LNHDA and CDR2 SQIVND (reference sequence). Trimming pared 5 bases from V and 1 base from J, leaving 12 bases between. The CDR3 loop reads CASSDRGASGNTIYF. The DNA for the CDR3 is TGTGCCAGTAGTGACCGTGGGGCATCTGGAAACACCATATATTTT.

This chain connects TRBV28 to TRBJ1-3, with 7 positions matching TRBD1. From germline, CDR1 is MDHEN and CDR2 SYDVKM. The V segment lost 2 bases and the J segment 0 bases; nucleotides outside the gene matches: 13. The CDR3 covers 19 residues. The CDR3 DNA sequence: TGTGCCAGCAGTTTAGACTTCTATGAACAGGGGTACTCTGGAAACACCATATATTTT. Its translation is CASSLDFYEQGYSGNTIYF.

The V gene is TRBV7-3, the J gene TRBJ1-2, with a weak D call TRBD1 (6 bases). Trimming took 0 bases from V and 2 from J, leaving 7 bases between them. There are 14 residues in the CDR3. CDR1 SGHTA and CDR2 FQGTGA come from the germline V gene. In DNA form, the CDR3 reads TGTGCCAGCAGCTTAACAGGGACAAACTATGGCTACACCTTC. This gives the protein CASSLTGTNYGYTF.